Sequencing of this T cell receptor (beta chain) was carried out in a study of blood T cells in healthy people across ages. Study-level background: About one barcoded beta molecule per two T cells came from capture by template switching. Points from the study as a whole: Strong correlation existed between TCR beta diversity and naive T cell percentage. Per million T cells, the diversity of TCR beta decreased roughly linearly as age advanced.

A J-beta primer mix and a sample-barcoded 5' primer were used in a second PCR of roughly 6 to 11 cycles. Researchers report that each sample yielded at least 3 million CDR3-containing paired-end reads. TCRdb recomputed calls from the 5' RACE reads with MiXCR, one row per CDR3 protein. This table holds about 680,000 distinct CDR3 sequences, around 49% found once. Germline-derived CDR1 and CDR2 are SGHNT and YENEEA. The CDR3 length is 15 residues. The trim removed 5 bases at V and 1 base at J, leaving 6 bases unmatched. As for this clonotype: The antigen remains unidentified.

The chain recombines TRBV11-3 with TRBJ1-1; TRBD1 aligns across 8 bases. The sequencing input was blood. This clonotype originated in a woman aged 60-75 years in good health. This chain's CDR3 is CASSDGQGENTEAFF. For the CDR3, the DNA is TGTGCCAGCAGCGATGGACAGGGCGAGAACACTGAAGCTTTCTTT.